These 4 T cell receptor beta chains originate from one sample sequenced in a study of blood T cell repertoires in COVID-19. The assay was immunoSEQ multiplex PCR, and TCRdb's table has in-frame clones only and misses some. The sample has roughly 80,000 clones, approximately 87% seen once. Sequencing was done on a sample of peripheral blood. The receptors originated from an elderly man in a cohort sampled during active COVID-19.

The table lists this clone with a count of one. The chain carries TRBV9 and TRBJ1-1; D unclear. The germline V gene encodes CDR1 SGDLS and CDR2 YYNGEE. The CDR3 runs to 17 residues. Trimming stripped 0 bases from V and 0 bases from J, with 15 bases between. Written as DNA, the CDR3 is TGTGCCAGCAGCGTAGGACTAGGAGGAGGACTGAACACTGAAGCTTTCTTT. It specifies CASSVGLGGGLNTEAFF.

The chain uses TRBV9 and TRBJ2-3; TRBD2 agrees at 10 bases. Germline V CDR1 and CDR2: SGDLS, YYNGEE. The CDR3 loop spans 15 amino acids. The V and J ends lost 3 bases and 2 bases, in that order; junction bases with no gene match: 3. In DNA form, the CDR3 reads TGTGCCAGCAGCGCTAGCGGGGGACCCACAGATACGCAGTATTTT. Protein product: CASSASGGPTDTQYF.

The rearrangement uses TRBV7-9 and TRBJ2-1; 7 bases agree with TRBD1. Trimming removed 5 bases from V and 8 bases from J; junction bases left unmatched: 9. Germline CDR1 SEHNR, CDR2 FQNEAQ (reference sequence). This CDR3 has 14 residues. The CDR3 reads CASSRNRDSYEQFF. The CDR3 bases are TGTGCCAGCAGCCGCAACCGGGACAGCTATGAGCAGTTCTTC.

This chain uses TRBV7-9 with TRBJ1-4; D possibly corresponds to TRBD1 (6 bases). Trimming pared 4 bases from V and 2 bases from J, leaving 11 bases between. CDR1 and CDR2 (germline): SEHNR, FQNEAQ (reference sequence). The CDR3 runs to 15 residues. DNA for the CDR3: TGTGCCAGCAGCTCCCCAGGGGTTACTAATGAAAAACTGTTTTTT. This gives the protein CASSSPGVTNEKLFF.